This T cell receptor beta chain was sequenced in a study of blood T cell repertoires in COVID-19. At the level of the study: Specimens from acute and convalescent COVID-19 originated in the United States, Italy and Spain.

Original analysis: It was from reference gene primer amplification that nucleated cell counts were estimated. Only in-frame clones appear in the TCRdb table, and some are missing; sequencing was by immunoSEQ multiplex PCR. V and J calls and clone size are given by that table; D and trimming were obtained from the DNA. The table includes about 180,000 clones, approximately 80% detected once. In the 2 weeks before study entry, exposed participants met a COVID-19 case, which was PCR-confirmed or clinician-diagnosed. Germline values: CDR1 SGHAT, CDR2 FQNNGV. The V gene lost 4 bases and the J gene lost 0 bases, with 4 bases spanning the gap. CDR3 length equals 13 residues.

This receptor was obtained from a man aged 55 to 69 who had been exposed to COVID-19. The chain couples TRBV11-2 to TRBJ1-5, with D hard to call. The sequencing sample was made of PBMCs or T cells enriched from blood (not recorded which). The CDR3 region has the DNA TGTGCCAGCAGCTCCTATAGCAATCAGCCCCAGCATTTT. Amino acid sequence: CASSSYSNQPQHF.